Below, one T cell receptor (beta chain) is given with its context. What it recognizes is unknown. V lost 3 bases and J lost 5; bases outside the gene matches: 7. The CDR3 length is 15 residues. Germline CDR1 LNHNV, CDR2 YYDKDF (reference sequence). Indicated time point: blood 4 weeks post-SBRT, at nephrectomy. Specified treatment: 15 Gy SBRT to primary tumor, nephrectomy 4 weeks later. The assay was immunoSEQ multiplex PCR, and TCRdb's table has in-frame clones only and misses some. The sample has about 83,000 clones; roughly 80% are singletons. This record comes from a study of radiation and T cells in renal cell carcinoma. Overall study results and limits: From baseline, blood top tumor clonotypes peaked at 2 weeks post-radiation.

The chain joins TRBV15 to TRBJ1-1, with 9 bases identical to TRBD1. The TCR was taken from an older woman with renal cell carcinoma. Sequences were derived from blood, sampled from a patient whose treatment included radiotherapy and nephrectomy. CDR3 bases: TGTGCCACCAGCAGTCACAGGGGGCTTCGGACTGAAGCTTTCTTT. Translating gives CATSSHRGLRTEAFF. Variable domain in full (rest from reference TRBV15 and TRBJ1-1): DAMVIQNPRYQVTQFGKPVTLSCSQTLNHNVMYWYQQKSSQAPKLLFHYYDKDFNNEADTPDNFQSRRPNTSFCFLDIRSPGLGDTAMYLCATSSHRGLRTEAFFGQGTRLTVV.